This is a list of T cell receptor beta chains from one sample in a study of T cells in Graves' hyperthyroidism and ophthalmopathy. MiXCR, applied by TCRdb to the multiplex PCR reads, yields one record per CDR3 protein. The sample lists about 640,000 distinct CDR3 sequences; under 25% were seen once. The sample consisted of blood. These receptors were collected from a man aged 25 to 45 with Graves' ophthalmopathy. Each CDR3 is given with its conserved first and last residue. The D gene is left open where the match is weak. Only part of the rows carry a size: once, few, many, or a class if the clone is expanded.

J gene | CDR3 length | V gene | clone size | D gene | CDR3 protein | CDR3 DNA
TRBJ2-5 | 17 | TRBV5-1 | few | TRBD2 | CASSLAALAGVWETQYF | TGCGCCAGCAGCTTGGCCGCCCTAGCGGGAGTGTGGGAGACCCAGTACTTC
TRBJ1-5 | 15 | TRBV6-1 | NA | NA | CASSPRYIGNQPQHF | TGTGCCAGCAGTCCCAGATATATCGGCAATCAGCCCCAGCATTTT
TRBJ2-1 | 14 | TRBV6-1 | NA | NA | CASSKSGSYNEQFF | TGTGCCAGCAGTAAATCGGGCTCCTACAATGAGCAGTTCTTC
TRBJ2-1 | 14 | TRBV5-1 | many | NA | CASQTNTFYNEQFF | TGCGCCAGCCAAACCAACACTTTTTACAATGAGCAGTTCTTC
TRBJ2-7 | 15 | TRBV12-3/TRBV12-4 | few | TRBD1 | CASSPQDRGLGEQYF | TGTGCCAGCAGCCCTCAGGACAGGGGGCTAGGGGAGCAGTACTTC
TRBJ1-2 | 13 | TRBV7-9 | many | NA | CASSLTGFYGYTF | TGTGCCAGCAGCTTAACGGGATTCTATGGCTACACCTTC
TRBJ2-4 | 13 | TRBV20-1 | many | TRBD1 | CSASPGTGSIQYF | TGCAGTGCTAGTCCCGGGACAGGGTCCATTCAGTACTTC
TRBJ2-1 | 15 | TRBV10-3 | NA | NA | CAIHRVNGSYNEQFF | TGTGCCATCCATCGGGTTAACGGCAGCTACAATGAGCAGTTCTTC
TRBJ2-6 | 19 | TRBV7-2 | many | NA | CASSLGGWRAPSGANVLTF | TGTGCCAGCAGCTTAGGGGGTTGGCGGGCGCCCTCTGGGGCCAACGTCCTGACTTTC
TRBJ1-3 | 18 | TRBV7-2 | once | TRBD1 | CASSPILTRTGTRNTIYF | TGTGCCAGCAGCCCCATACTTACACGGACAGGGACTCGAAACACCATATATTTT
TRBJ2-3 | 14 | TRBV7-2 | NA | TRBD2 | CASSFSGITDTQYF | TGTGCCAGCAGCTTTAGCGGGATTACAGATACGCAGTATTTT
TRBJ2-3 | 16 | TRBV18 | NA | TRBD2 | CASSPLSGRAADTQYF | TGTGCCAGCTCACCTCTAAGCGGGAGGGCAGCAGATACGCAGTATTTT
TRBJ1-6 | 13 | TRBV5-4 | NA | NA | CASSDGDNSPLHF | TGTGCCAGCAGCGATGGCGATAATTCACCCCTCCACTTT
TRBJ1-2 | 17 | TRBV10-3 | NA | TRBD1 | CAISTLPGQGANYGYTF | TGTGCCATCAGTACATTACCGGGACAGGGAGCTAACTATGGCTACACCTTC
TRBJ2-7 | 13 | TRBV12-3/TRBV12-4 | NA | NA | CASREAVSYEQYF | TGTGCCAGCAGAGAGGCAGTCTCCTACGAGCAGTACTTC
TRBJ2-7 | 17 | TRBV28 | NA | TRBD2 | CASSLPQTSGTIYEQYF | TGTGCCAGCAGTCTCCCCCAGACTAGCGGGACTATATACGAGCAGTACTTC
TRBJ2-2 | 15 | TRBV3-1 | few | TRBD2 | CASSQKAGGYGELFF | TGTGCCAGCAGCCAAAAAGCGGGAGGGTACGGGGAGCTGTTTTTT
TRBJ1-4 | 14 | TRBV28 | NA | NA | CASSPGVANEKLFF | TGTGCCAGCAGCCCGGGAGTAGCTAATGAAAAACTGTTTTTT
TRBJ1-5 | 14 | TRBV28 | many | NA | CASRVSYSNQPQHF | TGTGCCAGCAGAGTCAGTTATAGCAATCAGCCCCAGCATTTT
TRBJ2-2 | 15 | TRBV20-1 | few | TRBD2 | CSARLAGGETGELFF | TGCAGTGCTAGGCTAGCGGGAGGTGAGACCGGGGAGCTGTTTTTT
TRBJ2-7 | 15 | TRBV6-2/TRBV6-3 | few | NA | CASSSQGPRNYEQYF | TGTGCCAGCAGTTCGCAGGGCCCCCGGAACTACGAGCAGTACTTC
TRBJ2-5 | 13 | TRBV5-1 | NA | TRBD2 | CASSRAGAETQYF | TGCGCCAGCAGCCGAGCGGGAGCGGAGACCCAGTACTTC
TRBJ2-3 | 17 | TRBV12-3/TRBV12-4 | many | TRBD2 | CASSPPNFGTSSDTQYF | TGTGCCAGCAGCCCCCCAAACTTCGGGACTAGCTCAGATACGCAGTATTTT
TRBJ1-2 | 14 | TRBV10-3 | few | TRBD1 | CAILGTGINYGYTF | TGTGCCATCTTGGGGACAGGAATAAACTATGGCTACACCTTC
TRBJ2-3 | 13 | TRBV20-1 | NA | NA | CSARHSNTDTQYF | TGCAGTGCTAGACACAGCAACACAGATACGCAGTATTTT
TRBJ2-5 | 15 | TRBV9 | NA | TRBD2 | CASSRTSGRSETQYF | TGTGCCAGCAGCCGGACTAGCGGGAGATCGGAGACCCAGTACTTC
TRBJ2-1 | 11 | TRBV3-1 | many | TRBD2 | CASRGRNEQFF | TGTGCCAGCCGCGGGAGGAATGAGCAGTTCTTC
TRBJ2-7 | 14 | TRBV4-1 | NA | TRBD2 | CAGSQLGGYYEQYF | TGCGCCGGCAGCCAGCTGGGGGGGTACTACGAGCAGTACTTC
TRBJ2-5 | 12 | TRBV20-1 | few | NA | CSASPNGETQYF | TGCAGTGCTAGCCCTAATGGAGAGACCCAGTACTTC
TRBJ2-2 | 13 | TRBV28 | many | NA | CASRRWNTGELFF | TGTGCCAGCAGGAGATGGAACACCGGGGAGCTGTTTTTT
TRBJ2-7 | 17 | TRBV7-9 | few | TRBD2 | CASSIRTSGTGNYEQYF | TGTGCCAGCAGCATCAGGACTAGCGGGACGGGGAATTACGAGCAGTACTTC
TRBJ1-1 | 12 | TRBV30 | many | NA | CAWSDGYTEAFF | TGTGCCTGGAGTGACGGTTACACTGAAGCTTTCTTT
TRBJ2-2 | 16 | TRBV7-9 | many | TRBD1 | CASSLPGTANTGELFF | TGTGCCAGCAGCTTACCCGGGACAGCGAACACCGGGGAGCTGTTTTTT
TRBJ2-1 | 16 | TRBV5-4 | NA | NA | CASSFYRDGAYNEQFF | TGTGCCAGCAGCTTCTACCGGGACGGCGCCTACAATGAGCAGTTCTTC
TRBJ2-7 | 13 | TRBV28 | NA | TRBD2 | CASETLAGGEQYF | TGTGCCAGCGAAACACTAGCGGGAGGCGAGCAGTACTTC
TRBJ2-3 | 15 | TRBV12-5 | few | NA | CASGLGWESTDTQYF | TGTGCTAGTGGTTTGGGTTGGGAGAGTACAGATACGCAGTATTTT
TRBJ2-7 | 15 | TRBV7-9 | few | TRBD2 | CASSLGASGSSEQYF | TGTGCCAGCAGCTTAGGGGCTAGCGGGAGCAGCGAGCAGTACTTC
TRBJ2-5 | 15 | TRBV25-1 | few | TRBD2 | CASSDSSGRRETQYF | TGTGCCAGCAGTGATTCTAGCGGGAGAAGGGAGACCCAGTACTTC
TRBJ2-7 | 15 | TRBV19 | NA | TRBD1 | CASSRGQGRAREQYF | TGTGCCAGTAGCCGCGGACAGGGCAGGGCTCGCGAGCAGTACTTC
TRBJ2-3 | 14 | TRBV6-1 | NA | NA | CASRPTGGRDTQYF | TGTGCCAGCAGGCCCACCGGGGGCCGCGATACGCAGTATTTT
TRBJ2-2 | 17 | TRBV28 | many | TRBD2 | CASSHPGLGRSTGELFF | TGTGCCAGCAGTCATCCGGGACTAGGAAGGTCCACCGGGGAGCTGTTTTTT
TRBJ1-5 | 12 | TRBV15 | few | NA | CATSISGQPQHF | TGTGCCACCAGCATTAGCGGTCAGCCCCAGCATTTT
TRBJ2-1 | 17 | TRBV20-1 | few | TRBD1 | CSAAPGQGHKGYNEQFF | TGCAGTGCTGCTCCGGGACAGGGACACAAGGGTTACAATGAGCAGTTCTTC
TRBJ2-4 | 15 | TRBV28 | many | NA | CASSVQGGGKNIQYF | TGTGCCAGCAGTGTGCAGGGTGGGGGCAAAAACATTCAGTACTTC
TRBJ2-7 | 12 | TRBV27 | NA | NA | CASHGSSYEQYF | TGTGCCAGCCACGGTAGCTCCTACGAGCAGTACTTC
TRBJ2-1 | 14 | TRBV27 | NA | NA | CASSFTSGYNEQFF | TGTGCCAGCAGTTTTACCAGCGGCTACAATGAGCAGTTCTTC
TRBJ2-1 | 15 | TRBV7-8 | few | TRBD2 | CASSLLFGGASEQFF | TGTGCCAGCAGCCTACTCTTCGGGGGGGCTAGTGAGCAGTTCTTC
TRBJ2-1 | 13 | TRBV7-9 | few | NA | CASSLPSYNEQFF | TGTGCCAGCAGTTTACCTTCCTACAATGAGCAGTTCTTC